This TCR beta chain is drawn from a study of shared clonotypes between healthy human individuals. CDR1 and CDR2 from the germline V gene are ENHRY and SYGVKD. The CDR3 length is 14 residues. Deletions cut 4 bases from V and 1 base from J, with 10 bases between. Researchers ran the assay at a deep level. Per the study methods: Filtering differed because ImmunoSEQ produced junction-only sequences that carried no quality scores. Sequencing used immunoSEQ multiplex PCR; TCRdb keeps in-frame clones, though not all of them. V and J calls and clone size are copied from that table; D and trimming were computed from the DNA. The data contain about 1 million clones, under 80% of them singletons. Study-wide results and caveats: Memory subsets had estimated richness that was generally smaller than that of naive subsets.

A remark on this clone: What it binds is unknown.

This chain uses TRBV10-3 with TRBJ2-5; tentative D call: TRBD1 (6 bases). Sequencing was performed on memory CD4+ T cells sorted from blood. Subset reported: CD45RA-negative fraction. The receptor was isolated from a man aged 18 to 30 in good health. The CDR3, as DNA: TGTGCCATCAGTGTTTCGACAGGCCAAGAGACCCAGTACTTC. Its protein product is CAISVSTGQETQYF.